A selection of T cell receptor beta chains follows, all from one sample in a study of OX40 agonist ivuxolimab in advanced cancers. Repertoires were generated with immunoSEQ multiplex PCR, while TCRdb's copy carries only in-frame clones and drops some. In the table there are roughly 70,000 clones, 80% to 90% of which are singletons. The sequenced sample was CD4+ or CD8+ T cells sorted from blood, obtained in a trial of the OX40 agonist ivuxolimab. These receptors originate from an adult with an advanced solid tumor such as melanoma, head and neck, liver or kidney cancer. The CDR3 runs from the conserved cysteine through the conserved F or W. A D gene is named only where the DNA matches it firmly. The size entry is marked missing in some rows and otherwise reads once, few, many or a size class.

TGTGCCAGCAGCCGGGCGGGGACCAATCAGCCCCAGCATTTT,CASSRAGTNQPQHF,TRBV7-9,.,.,TRBJ1-5
TGTGCCAGCAGTGTAGCGGGAATTAAAGAGACCCAGTACTTC,CASSVAGIKETQYF,TRBV28,TRBD2,once,TRBJ2-5
TGTGCCAGCAGTGGGGTATTCACAGATACGCAGTATTTT,CASSGVFTDTQYF,TRBV6-1,.,.,TRBJ2-3
TGTGCCAGTAGTATCTCCGGGACTATGCCCTACGAGCAGTACTTC,CASSISGTMPYEQYF,TRBV19,TRBD2,once,TRBJ2-7
TGTGCCAGTAGCGCGGACAGGACCTATGGCTACACCTTC,CASSADRTYGYTF,TRBV19,TRBD1,few,TRBJ1-2
TGTGCCAGCAGTGACTGGACGGGTAACTATGGCTACACCTTC,CASSDWTGNYGYTF,TRBV2,.,.,TRBJ1-2
TGTGCCAGCAGGGGGACAGGGAAGGGAAACACCATATATTTT,CASRGTGKGNTIYF,TRBV6-6,TRBD1,.,TRBJ1-3
TGTGCCAGCAGCCCGCGGGGCAGCAACACAGATACGCAGTATTTT,CASSPRGSNTDTQYF,TRBV9,.,.,TRBJ2-3
TGTGCCAGCAGTTACTCGCCGGGACGGCAAGAGACCCAGTACTTC,CASSYSPGRQETQYF,TRBV6-5,.,.,TRBJ2-5
TGTGCCAGCAGCTTACCTTTTTTTTCGGCCACAGATACGCAGTATTTT,CASSLPFFSATDTQYF,TRBV11-2,.,.,TRBJ2-3
TGTGCCAGCAGGGTGGCCGGGGAGCTGTTTTTT,CASRVAGELFF,TRBV6-5,.,.,TRBJ2-2
TGTGCCAGCTCAAAGACTAGCACAGATACGCAGTATTTT,CASSKTSTDTQYF,TRBV18,.,.,TRBJ2-3
TGTGCCAGCAGTGAATTTCCAGGGGGCGATCAGCCCCAGCATTTT,CASSEFPGGDQPQHF,TRBV6-1,TRBD1,.,TRBJ1-5
TGTGCCAGCAGCCCCAGACAGGGCACAGATACGCAGTATTTT,CASSPRQGTDTQYF,TRBV5-4,.,.,TRBJ2-3
TGCGCCAGCAGCCAAGGAGTTCCAAGCGGGAGACCGGGTAACAATGAGCAGTTCTTC,CASSQGVPSGRPGNNEQFF,TRBV4-1,TRBD2,.,TRBJ2-1
TGTGCCTGGAGTGGATGGCGGACTGCGGGCTACACCTTC,CAWSGWRTAGYTF,TRBV30,.,.,TRBJ1-2
TGCGCCAGTTCACCGGGGACAAGTGAAAAACTGTTTTTT,CASSPGTSEKLFF,TRBV5-1,.,.,TRBJ1-4
TGTGCCAGCAGCTATTCCGGGACGAAGAACACCGGGGAGCTGTTTTTT,CASSYSGTKNTGELFF,TRBV5-6,.,.,TRBJ2-2